This T cell receptor beta chain was retrieved from a study of blood T cell repertoires in COVID-19. Study-level background: Nucleic acid was either cDNA or gDNA, and it came from T cells, B-cell-depleted T cells, or PBMCs.

This clone occurred a few times. The table came from immunoSEQ multiplex PCR; TCRdb's copy has only in-frame clones and leaves some out. The repertoire holds some 190,000 clones, with over 80% as singletons. Trimming shortened V by 4 bases and J by 2 bases, and 10 bases separated the two germline ends. The V gene's germline CDR1 is SGHRS and CDR2 YFSETQ. The CDR3 extends over 14 amino acids. Enrollees, about 18 to 89 years old, lived in approximately 25 US areas. Grouping used clinical history reported by participants in a survey and questionnaire. Exposed enrollees had met someone with a PCR-confirmed or clinician-diagnosed COVID-19 case at some point within the 2 weeks before study entry.

The sample was PBMCs or T cells enriched from blood (not recorded which). This TCR was sampled from a woman aged 25 to 39 who had been exposed to COVID-19. The rearrangement links TRBV5-1 to TRBJ1-5, with D perhaps matching TRBD1 (5 bases). CDR3 protein: CASSPEGGNQPQHF. The CDR3 DNA reads TGCGCCAGCAGCCCGGAAGGGGGCAATCAGCCCCAGCATTTT.